The 9 T cell receptor beta chains below were found in one sample sequenced in a study of T cells after yellow fever vaccination. TCRdb itself ran the 5' RACE reads through MiXCR, one entry per CDR3 protein. This sample yields a few hundred thousand distinct CDR3 sequences, of which 8% to 9.5% are seen a single time; under 20% belongs to the top ten. Sequences were derived from PBMCs, sampled roughly 45 days after the first yellow fever vaccination. The receptors shown here come from a man aged 18 to 30 who received the YFV17D yellow fever vaccine.

The V call is TRBV11-2, the J call TRBJ2-1; D call uncertain. Germline assignment: CDR1 SGHAT and CDR2 FQNNGV. Trimming left V 0 bases short and J 3 bases short, with 12 bases between. This CDR3 contains 16 residues. CDR3 DNA: TGTGCCAGCAGCTTAGATCCGAACGAACTCTACAATGAGCAGTTCTTC. Translation gives CASSLDPNELYNEQFF.

The genes are TRBV7-9 and TRBJ1-1; 7 nucleotides match TRBD1. The CDR3 contains 15 residues. V was clipped by 5 bases and J by 1 base; unmatched bases: 7. The V gene's germline CDR1 is SEHNR and CDR2 FQNEAQ (reference sequence). CDR3 nucleotides: TGTGCCAGCAGCCCGTTGACAGGGCCGAACACTGAAGCTTTCTTT. Translated: CASSPLTGPNTEAFF.

The J gene is TRBJ2-5, the V gene TRBV7-2, with D possibly being TRBD1 (6 bases). Trimming took off 5 bases at V and 5 bases at J, with 15 bases between the two ends. Germline CDR1 reads SGHTA; CDR2 reads FQGNSA. This CDR3 has 14 residues. The CDR3 sequence is CASSPGTQGETQYF. CDR3 nucleotides: TGTGCCAGCAGCCCCGGGACCCAGGGGGAGACCCAGTACTTC.

CDR3 coding DNA: TGCGCCAGCAGCCTAATGCGTCGGGACAGTGATAATTCACCCCTCCACTTT. This translates into CASSLMRRDSDNSPLHF. The chain recombines TRBV4-1 with TRBJ1-6, with 7 bases identical to TRBD1. Germline V gene data show CDR1 as MGHRA and CDR2 as YSYEKL. With 4 bases clipped from V and 5 bases from J, the junction kept 11 bases outside the gene matches. This CDR3 comprises 17 residues.

The gene calls are TRBV19 and TRBJ2-1, with 9 positions matching TRBD1. Germline V lookup: CDR1 LNHDA, CDR2 SQIVND (reference sequence). With 2 bases clipped from V and 3 bases from J, the junction kept 5 bases outside the gene matches. There are 16 residues in the CDR3. The CDR3, as DNA: TGTGCCAGTAGTATATTGGGACAGGGTTACTACAATGAGCAGTTCTTC. It codes for CASSILGQGYYNEQFF.

With respect to this clonotype: A clone one base away is much larger, so this may be a read error. V gene TRBV20-1 combines with J gene TRBJ2-7; maybe TRBD1 (6 bases). Between the trimmed V and J ends, which lost 3 bases and 1 base, there was a span of 10 bases. The germline gives CDR1 DFQATT, CDR2 SNEGSKA (reference sequence). The CDR3 spans 13 residues. Here the CDR3 reads CSASEGGSYEQYF. The CDR3 nucleotides read TGCAGTGCTAGCGAAGGGGGATCCTACGAGCAGTACTTC.

The chain has TRBV6-1 and TRBJ2-6, with no clear D. V was trimmed by 6 bases and J by 0 bases, leaving 6 bases between them. The CDR3 is 14 amino acids. In germline, CDR1 is MNHNS, CDR2 SASEGT. As DNA, the CDR3 is TGTGCCAGCAGACGGTACTCTGGGGCCAACGTCCTGACTTTC. Translating it yields CASRRYSGANVLTF.

This clonotype was detected a few times. The chain is built from TRBV5-1 and TRBJ1-3; D is perhaps TRBD1 (6 bases). Trimming removed 0 bases at V and 4 bases at J, with 14 bases between. The CDR3 is made up of 16 amino acids. Germline CDR1 SGHRS, CDR2 YFSETQ. Here the CDR3 DNA reads TGCGCCAGCAGCTTGGGACAGGCCGCTGGGGGAAACACCATATATTTT. It codes for CASSLGQAAGGNTIYF.

The CDR3 bases are TGTGCCAGCAGTGTGACGGGACAGCTGAGCTCCTACGAGCAGTACGTC. Protein product: CASSVTGQLSSYEQYV. The chain has TRBV27 and TRBJ2-7, with 7 bases that match TRBD1. The ends lost 5 bases at V and 0 bases at J; junction bases unmatched: 10. CDR3 length: 16 amino acids. Germline lookup yields CDR1 MNHEY and CDR2 SMNVEV (reference sequence).